This passage covers 18 T cell receptor beta chains from one sample sequenced in a study of cytomegalovirus exposure and HLA in healthy donors. The PCR was carried out with 60 Vbeta primers and 13 Jbeta primers. The method was immunoSEQ multiplex PCR; TCRdb's version includes in-frame clones alone and lacks a portion of them. The sample consists of about 210,000 clones, 82% of them appearing once. Sequences were obtained from PBMCs. These receptors were collected from a man aged 35-49 years in good health and CMV-seropositive.

Remarks on this clone: Other DNA sequences in the same sample also yield this CDR3. J is TRBJ2-1 and V is TRBV9; tentative D call: TRBD2 (6 bases). V was shortened by 0 bases and J by 3 bases, with 13 bases between the two germline ends. The CDR3 length is 16 residues. Germline CDR1 SGDLS, CDR2 YYNGEE. CDR3 sequence (DNA): TGTGCCAGCAGCGTAGTCGGTAGCGGACGCTACAATGAGCAGTTCTTC. This codes for CASSVVGSGRYNEQFF.

This clone was counted a single time. For the CDR3, the DNA is TGTGCCAGCAGTTCGGGACAGGCCATCTATGGCTACACCTTC. Translated, it gives CASSSGQAIYGYTF. The chain couples TRBV28 to TRBJ1-2, with 8 bases matching TRBD1. V lost 4 bases to trimming and J lost 4 bases; unmatched junction nucleotides: 5. Looked up from germline, CDR1 is MDHEN and CDR2 is SYDVKM. This CDR3 spans 14 amino acids.

This sequence joins TRBV6-5 and TRBJ2-1, with 7 bases lining up with TRBD1. The J segment lost 3 bases and the V segment lost 2 bases, leaving 1 base of the junction unmatched. This CDR3 is built from 14 residues. Germline assignment: CDR1 MNHEY and CDR2 SVGAGI. The CDR3 bases are TGTGCCAGCAGTTACGGGACAGACTACAATGAGCAGTTCTTC. Translating it yields CASSYGTDYNEQFF.

This clone has a single count. The genes are TRBV7-2 and TRBJ2-7; TRBD2 aligns across 7 bases. V dropped 1 base and J dropped 5; count of bases not matched to a gene: 8. This CDR3 comprises 15 residues. The germline CDR1 and CDR2 sequences are SGHTA and FQGNSA. CDR3 amino acids: CASSLGVGGKHEQYF. CDR3 in DNA: TGTGCCAGCAGCTTAGGAGTGGGAGGGAAACACGAGCAGTACTTC.

J is TRBJ1-5 and V is TRBV6-5; 7 positions agree with TRBD1. The CDR3 has 13 amino acids. Germline V CDR1 and CDR2: MNHEY, SVGAGI. Trimming at V came to 4 bases and at J to 9 bases, leaving 6 bases not matched to a gene. The CDR3 DNA is TGTGCCAGCAGTTCGGGACAGTCCGGGCCCCAGCATTTT. This gives the protein CASSSGQSGPQHF.

This clone was seen a single time. The rearrangement uses TRBV5-1 and TRBJ2-1; 10 positions match TRBD2. CDR1 and CDR2 from the germline V gene are SGHRS and YFSETQ. J was trimmed by 9 bases and V by 4 bases; bases with no gene match: 13. The CDR3 is 16 amino acids. CDR3 protein: CASSPDDGLAGAEQFF. DNA of the CDR3: TGCGCCAGCAGCCCAGACGACGGGCTAGCGGGAGCTGAGCAGTTCTTC.

The gene calls are TRBV29-1 and TRBJ2-1; the match to TRBD2 covers 8 bases. V lost 5 bases to trimming and J lost 2 bases; unmatched junction nucleotides: 2. Germline V gene data show CDR1 as SQVTM and CDR2 as ANQGSEA. The CDR3 contains 13 residues. CDR3 sequence (DNA): TGCAGCGTTCACGGGAGGGCCTACAATGAGCAGTTCTTC. It codes for CSVHGRAYNEQFF.

This chain connects TRBV27 to TRBJ2-1, with a tentative D call TRBD2 (5 bases). Germline assignment: CDR1 MNHEY and CDR2 SMNVEV (reference sequence). Trimming shortened V by 2 bases and J by 7 bases, and 12 bases separated the two germline ends. The CDR3 totals 14 residues. CDR3 coding DNA: TGTGCCAGCAGTTTACTAGCCGATTTGAATGAGCAGTTCTTC. Translated: CASSLLADLNEQFF.

This chain links TRBV7-6 with TRBJ1-1, with a weak D call TRBD1 (6 bases). The germline gives CDR1 SGHVS, CDR2 FNYEAQ. This CDR3 contains 14 residues. Trimming pared 3 bases from V and 3 bases from J, leaving 11 bases between. The CDR3 DNA sequence: TGTGCCAGCAGCTTTGGGGGCCGGGACACTGAAGCTTTCTTT. Amino acids: CASSFGGRDTEAFF.

The gene calls are TRBV5-1 and TRBJ2-2, with 8 bases identical to TRBD2. The CDR3 spans 15 residues. In germline, CDR1 is SGHRS, CDR2 YFSETQ. V shed 2 bases, J shed 1 base, and the junction held 1 base outside the gene matches. The CDR3 sequence is CASSLAGENTGELFF. The CDR3 region has the DNA TGCGCCAGCAGCTTAGCGGGAGAGAACACCGGGGAGCTGTTTTTT.

The chain couples TRBV30 to TRBJ1-4; D perhaps matches TRBD1 (5 bases). The germline V gene encodes CDR1 GTSNPN and CDR2 SVGIG (reference sequence). This CDR3 is 13 amino acids long. Trimming pared 2 bases from V and 6 bases from J, leaving 10 bases between. The CDR3 reads CAWSPGRDEKLFF. Here the CDR3 DNA reads TGTGCCTGGAGTCCAGGGAGGGATGAAAAACTGTTTTTT.

This rearrangement joins TRBV19 to TRBJ1-1; a weak D match, TRBD1 (6 bases). V lost 3 bases to trimming and J lost 0 bases, with 11 bases between them. The CDR3 loop spans 15 amino acids. Per the germline V gene, CDR1 is LNHDA and CDR2 is SQIVND (reference sequence). For the CDR3, the DNA is TGTGCCAGTAGTATCGGGGACACCATGAACACTGAAGCTTTCTTT. Its protein product is CASSIGDTMNTEAFF.

This sequence joins TRBV4-1 and TRBJ1-1; D gene uncertain. V dropped 1 base and J dropped 0 bases, with 12 bases sitting between them. CDR1 and CDR2 from the germline V gene are MGHRA and YSYEKL. The CDR3 consists of 16 residues. The CDR3 nucleotides read TGCGCCAGCAGCCAAGGTGTACAGACGTTGAACACTGAAGCTTTCTTT. Its translation is CASSQGVQTLNTEAFF.

This chain uses TRBV7-8 with TRBJ1-5; 7 bases agree with TRBD1. This CDR3 region has 17 residues. The J segment lost 0 bases and the V segment lost 1 base, leaving 6 bases of the junction unmatched. Germline V gene lookup returns CDR1 SGHVS and CDR2 FQNEAQ. DNA of the CDR3: TGTGCCAGCAGCTTAGTGGGACAGACCTATAGCAATCAGCCCCAGCATTTT. Its protein is CASSLVGQTYSNQPQHF.

This clone was seen a few times. Here the CDR3 reads CASGTSGADTQYF. The CDR3 coding sequence is TGTGCCAGCGGGACTAGCGGCGCAGATACGCAGTATTTT. The rearrangement joins TRBV6-6 to TRBJ2-3; 11 nucleotides match TRBD2. This CDR3 comprises 13 residues. V lost 8 bases, J lost 4 bases, and 2 bases stayed unmatched. The germline gives CDR1 MNHNY, CDR2 SVGAGI (reference sequence).

This clone appeared once. This rearrangement joins TRBV7-2 to TRBJ1-3; 7 bases line up with TRBD1. The CDR3 loop spans 14 amino acids. V was pared by 4 bases and J by 0 bases, with 0 bases of the junction left unmatched. Germline CDR1 reads SGHTA; CDR2 reads FQGNSA. CDR3 in DNA: TGTGCCAGCAGCTGGGACAGCTCTGGAAACACCATATATTTT. It is translated as CASSWDSSGNTIYF.

The V gene is TRBV30, the J gene TRBJ1-6; no firm D call. CDR1 GTSNPN and CDR2 SVGIG come from the germline V gene (reference sequence). Deletions cut 0 bases from V and 7 bases from J, with 7 bases between. This CDR3 is built from 13 residues. The DNA for the CDR3 is TGTGCCTGGAGTGTAAACAGAAATTCACCCCTCCACTTT. Residues: CAWSVNRNSPLHF.

J is TRBJ2-1 and V is TRBV7-9; the D gene is possibly TRBD2 (6 bases). The CDR3 has 15 amino acids. V dropped 0 bases and J dropped 2 bases, with 8 bases sitting between them. CDR1 and CDR2 from the germline V gene are SEHNR and FQNEAQ (reference sequence). The CDR3 DNA sequence: TGTGCCAGCAGCTTAGCAGCGGGCACCTACAATGAGCAGTTCTTC. Its translation: CASSLAAGTYNEQFF.